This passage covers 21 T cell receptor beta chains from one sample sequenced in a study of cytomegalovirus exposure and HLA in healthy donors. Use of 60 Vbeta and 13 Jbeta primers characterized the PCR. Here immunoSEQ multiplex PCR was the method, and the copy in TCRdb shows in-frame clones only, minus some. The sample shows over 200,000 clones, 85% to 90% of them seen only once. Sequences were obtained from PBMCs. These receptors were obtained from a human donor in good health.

CDR3 in amino acids: CASSQELAGERGGEFF. The CDR3 bases are TGTGCCAGCAGCCAAGAATTAGCGGGAGAACGGGGAGGAGAGTTCTTC. The chain recombines TRBV4-2 with TRBJ2-1; 9 nucleotides align to TRBD2. V trimming: 0 bases; J trimming: 14 bases; junction bases outside the gene matches: 14. Germline V CDR1 and CDR2: LGHNA, YNFKEQ. This CDR3 has 16 residues.

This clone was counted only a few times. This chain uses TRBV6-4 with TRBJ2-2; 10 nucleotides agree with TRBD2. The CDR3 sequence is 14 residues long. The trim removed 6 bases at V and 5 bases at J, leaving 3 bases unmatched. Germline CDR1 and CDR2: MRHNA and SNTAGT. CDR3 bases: TGTGCCAGCAGAGCGGGAGGGCTAACCGGGGAGCTGTTTTTT. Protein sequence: CASRAGGLTGELFF.

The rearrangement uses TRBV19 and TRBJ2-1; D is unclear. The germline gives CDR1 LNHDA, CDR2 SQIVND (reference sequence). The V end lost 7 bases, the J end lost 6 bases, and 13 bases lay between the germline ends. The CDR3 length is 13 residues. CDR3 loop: CASTEFGLNEQFF. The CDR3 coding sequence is TGTGCCAGTACCGAGTTTGGGCTCAATGAGCAGTTCTTC.

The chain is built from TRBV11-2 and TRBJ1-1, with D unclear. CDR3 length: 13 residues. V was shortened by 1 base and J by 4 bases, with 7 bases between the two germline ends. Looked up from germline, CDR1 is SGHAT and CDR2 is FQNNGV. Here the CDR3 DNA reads TGTGCCAGCAGCTTAGGCTTAGCCACTGAAGCTTTCTTT. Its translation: CASSLGLATEAFF.

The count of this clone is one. The CDR3 DNA is TGTGCCACCAGCAGAGATCGGGAGCGGGCCTACGAGCAGTACTTC. Its protein is CATSRDRERAYEQYF. V and J are TRBV15 and TRBJ2-7, with TRBD2 as a possible D gene (6 bases). The CDR3 runs to 15 residues. The V gene lost 0 bases and the J gene lost 2 bases, with 11 bases spanning the gap. Germline V lookup: CDR1 LNHNV, CDR2 YYDKDF (reference sequence).

As DNA, the CDR3 is TGCGCCAGCAGCCAAACCGGACAGGGGGTCGAGCAGTACTTC. Its protein product is CASSQTGQGVEQYF. The chain carries TRBV4-1 and TRBJ2-7; 10 bases line up with TRBD1. V was clipped by 2 bases and J by 6 bases; unmatched bases: 4. The CDR3 covers 14 residues. Germline CDR1 and CDR2: MGHRA and YSYEKL.

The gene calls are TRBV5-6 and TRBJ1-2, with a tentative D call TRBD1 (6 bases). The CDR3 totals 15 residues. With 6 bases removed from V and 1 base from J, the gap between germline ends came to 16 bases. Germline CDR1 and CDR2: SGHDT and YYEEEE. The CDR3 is CASTVNRDLNYGYTF. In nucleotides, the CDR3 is TGTGCCAGCACCGTCAACAGGGACCTTAACTATGGCTACACCTTC.

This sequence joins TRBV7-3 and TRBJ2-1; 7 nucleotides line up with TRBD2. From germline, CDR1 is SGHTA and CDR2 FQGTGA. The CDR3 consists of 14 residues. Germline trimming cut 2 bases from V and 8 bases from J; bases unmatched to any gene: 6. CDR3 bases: TGTGCCAGCAGCTTAGCGGGAGCTCCCCATGAGCAGTTCTTC. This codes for CASSLAGAPHEQFF.

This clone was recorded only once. CDR3 DNA sequence: TGTGCCAGCAGTGTATCCCTGAGCGAGCAGTACTTC. This sequence encodes CASSVSLSEQYF. This chain links TRBV6-1 with TRBJ2-7, with D hard to call. This CDR3 is built from 12 residues. In germline, CDR1 is MNHNS, CDR2 SASEGT. Deletions cut 4 bases from V and 6 bases from J, with 10 bases between.

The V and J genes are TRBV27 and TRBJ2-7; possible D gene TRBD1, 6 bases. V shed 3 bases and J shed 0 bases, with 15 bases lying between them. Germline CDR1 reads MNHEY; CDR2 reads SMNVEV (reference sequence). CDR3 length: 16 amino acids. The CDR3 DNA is TGTGCCAGCAGTTTTTATTCCGTACAGGGCTCCTACGAGCAGTACTTC. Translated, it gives CASSFYSVQGSYEQYF.

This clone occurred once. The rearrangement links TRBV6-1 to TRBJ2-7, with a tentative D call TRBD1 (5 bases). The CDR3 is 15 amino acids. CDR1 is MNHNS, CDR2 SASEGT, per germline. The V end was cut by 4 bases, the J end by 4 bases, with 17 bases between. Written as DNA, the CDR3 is TGTGCCAGCAGTGCTCAGGGTAAACCTTTATACGAGCAGTACTTC. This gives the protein CASSAQGKPLYEQYF.

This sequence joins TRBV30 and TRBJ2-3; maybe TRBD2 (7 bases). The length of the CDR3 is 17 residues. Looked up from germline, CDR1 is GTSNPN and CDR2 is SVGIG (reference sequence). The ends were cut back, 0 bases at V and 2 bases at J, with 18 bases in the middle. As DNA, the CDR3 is TGTGCCTGGAGTGTACGGGGGCGGGGGCGACTCACAGATACGCAGTATTTT. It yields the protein CAWSVRGRGRLTDTQYF.

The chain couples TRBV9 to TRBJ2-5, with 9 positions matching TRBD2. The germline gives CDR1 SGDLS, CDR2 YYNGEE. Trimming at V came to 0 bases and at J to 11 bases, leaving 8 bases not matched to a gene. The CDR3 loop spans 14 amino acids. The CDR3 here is CASSVEAGGREQYF. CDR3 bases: TGTGCCAGCAGCGTAGAGGCGGGAGGGCGGGAGCAGTACTTC.

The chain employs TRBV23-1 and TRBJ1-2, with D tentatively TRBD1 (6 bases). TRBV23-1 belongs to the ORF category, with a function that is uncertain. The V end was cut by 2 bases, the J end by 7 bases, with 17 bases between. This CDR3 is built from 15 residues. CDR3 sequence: CASSQAHAGDAGYTF. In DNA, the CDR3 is TGCGCCAGCAGTCAAGCCCACGCAGGGGACGCTGGCTACACCTTC.

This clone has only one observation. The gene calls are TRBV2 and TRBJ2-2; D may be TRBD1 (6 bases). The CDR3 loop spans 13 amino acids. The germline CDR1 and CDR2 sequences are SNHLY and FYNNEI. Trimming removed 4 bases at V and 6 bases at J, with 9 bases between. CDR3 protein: CASSGRGPGELFF. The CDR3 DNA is TGTGCCAGCAGTGGCAGGGGTCCCGGGGAGCTGTTTTTT.

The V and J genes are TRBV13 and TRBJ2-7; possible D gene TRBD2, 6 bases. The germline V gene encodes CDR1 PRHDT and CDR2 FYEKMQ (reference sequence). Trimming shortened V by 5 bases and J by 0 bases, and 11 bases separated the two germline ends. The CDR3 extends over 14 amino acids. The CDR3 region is CASSPGLSSYEQYF. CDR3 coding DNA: TGTGCCAGCAGCCCGGGACTTAGCTCCTACGAGCAGTACTTC.

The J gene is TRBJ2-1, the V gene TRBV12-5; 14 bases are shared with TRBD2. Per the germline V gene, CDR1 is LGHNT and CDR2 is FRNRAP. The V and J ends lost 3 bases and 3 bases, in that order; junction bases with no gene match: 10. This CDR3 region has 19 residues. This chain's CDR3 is CASGFYGLAGGHSYNEQFF. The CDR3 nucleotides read TGTGCTAGTGGTTTCTATGGACTAGCGGGAGGACATAGCTACAATGAGCAGTTCTTC.

The CDR3 DNA reads TGCGCCAGCAGCTTGGACACAGAAGCCCAAGAGACCCAGTACTTC. Translated: CASSLDTEAQETQYF. The chain has TRBV5-1 and TRBJ2-5; D is unclear. V was clipped by 0 bases and J by 1 base, with 10 bases between them. From germline, CDR1 is SGHRS and CDR2 YFSETQ. The CDR3 has 15 residues.

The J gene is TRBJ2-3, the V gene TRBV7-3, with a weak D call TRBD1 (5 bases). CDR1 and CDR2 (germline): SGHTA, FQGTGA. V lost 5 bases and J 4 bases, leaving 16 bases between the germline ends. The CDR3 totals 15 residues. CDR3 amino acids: CASSPFVGLADTQYF. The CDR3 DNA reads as TGTGCCAGCAGCCCCTTCGTGGGGCTCGCAGATACGCAGTATTTT.

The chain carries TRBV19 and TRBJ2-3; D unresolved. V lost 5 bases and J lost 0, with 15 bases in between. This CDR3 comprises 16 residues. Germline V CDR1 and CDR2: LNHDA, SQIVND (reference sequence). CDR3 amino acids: CASSPMGRPSTDTQYF. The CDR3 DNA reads TGTGCCAGTAGTCCTATGGGCAGACCTAGCACAGATACGCAGTATTTT.

CDR3 coding DNA: TGTGCCAGCAGCTTAGGGACAGGGACCTACAATGAGCAGTTCTTC. Protein: CASSLGTGTYNEQFF. V and J are TRBV7-8 and TRBJ2-1; 8 bases are a match to TRBD1. The V gene's germline CDR1 is SGHVS and CDR2 FQNEAQ. V trimming: 1 base; J trimming: 2 bases; junction bases outside the gene matches: 1. The length of the CDR3 is 15 residues.